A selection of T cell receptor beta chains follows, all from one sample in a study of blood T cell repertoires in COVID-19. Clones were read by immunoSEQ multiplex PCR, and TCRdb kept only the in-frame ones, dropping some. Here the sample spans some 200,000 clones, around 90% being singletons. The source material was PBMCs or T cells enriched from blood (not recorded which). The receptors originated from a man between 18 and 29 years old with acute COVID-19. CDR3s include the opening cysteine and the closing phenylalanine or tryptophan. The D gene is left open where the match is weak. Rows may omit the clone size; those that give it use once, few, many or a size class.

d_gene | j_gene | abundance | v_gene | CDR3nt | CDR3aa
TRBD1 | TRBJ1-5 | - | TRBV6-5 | TGTGCCAGCACACAGGGGGACAATCAGCCCCAGCATTTT | CASTQGDNQPQHF
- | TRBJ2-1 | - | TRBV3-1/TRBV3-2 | TGTGCCAGCAGCCAAGACCCCACCTGGACGGGAGACCCCAATGAGCAGTTCTTC | CASSQDPTWTGDPNEQFF
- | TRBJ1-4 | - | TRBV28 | TGTGCCAGCAGTAGTCAGGGTGAGAGTGAAAAACTGTTTTTT | CASSSQGESEKLFF
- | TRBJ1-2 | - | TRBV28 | TGTGCCAGCAGTAGGACAGCGGGAGATGGCTACACCTTC | CASSRTAGDGYTF
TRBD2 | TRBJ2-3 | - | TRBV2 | TGTGCCAGCAGCGGGACTAGCGGGAGGCGTGCCTCAGATACGCAGTATTTT | CASSGTSGRRASDTQYF
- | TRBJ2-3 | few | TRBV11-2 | TGTGCCAGCAGCTTAGGCGAGGAGGGCGGCCACACAGATACGCAGTATTTT | CASSLGEEGGHTDTQYF
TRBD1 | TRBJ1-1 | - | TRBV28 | TGTGCCAGCAGTCCCGGGACAGGGGATAGTAGTGAAGCTTTCTTT | CASSPGTGDSSEAFF
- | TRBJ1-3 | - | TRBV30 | TGTGCCTGGAGTCCTACATCCGCGGACACCATATATTTT | CAWSPTSADTIYF
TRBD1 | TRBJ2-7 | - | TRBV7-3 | TGTGCCAGCAGCCCACCGGGACAGGGCAGGGTCTACGAGCAGTACTTC | CASSPPGQGRVYEQYF
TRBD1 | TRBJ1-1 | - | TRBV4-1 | TGCGCCAGCAGCCAACCGGACAGGGAGAACACTGAAGCTTTCTTT | CASSQPDRENTEAFF